The 7 T cell receptor beta chains below were found in one sample sequenced in a study of T cell responses to AZD1222 COVID-19 vaccine. The table came from immunoSEQ multiplex PCR; TCRdb's copy has only in-frame clones and leaves some out. This sample carries roughly 170,000 clones, 80% to 90% of them seen once, and the ten largest clones take 0.49%. The sequencing used peripheral blood, collected on day 0 of AZD1222 vaccination. Receptors were obtained from an adult in good health.

This chain connects TRBV18 to TRBJ1-2; D not certain. Germline assignment: CDR1 KGHSH and CDR2 LQKENI. Between the trimmed V and J ends, which lost 2 bases and 8 bases, there was a span of 12 bases. The CDR3 covers 13 residues. CDR3 loop: CASSPTLTEGYTF. CDR3 coding DNA: TGTGCCAGCTCACCAACCTTGACCGAGGGCTACACCTTC.

V usage is TRBV19 and J usage is TRBJ1-5; TRBD1 aligns across 7 bases. CDR3 size: 15 residues. Germline V CDR1 and CDR2: LNHDA, SQIVND (reference sequence). V was pared by 3 bases and J by 4 bases, with 6 bases of the junction left unmatched. CDR3 DNA: TGTGCCAGTAGTATTTTAACAGGGGCTAATCAGCCCCAGCATTTT. Encoded protein: CASSILTGANQPQHF. Complete variable domain (other parts from reference TRBV19 and TRBJ1-5): DGGITQSPKYLFRKEGQNVTLSCEQNLNHDAMYWYRQDPGQGLRLIYYSQIVNDFQKGDIAEGYSVSREKKESFPLTVTSAQKNPTAFYLCASSILTGANQPQHFGDGTRLSIL.

V usage is TRBV19 and J usage is TRBJ2-1; D may be TRBD1 (6 bases). V gave up 10 bases and J gave up 1 base, with 14 bases separating them. CDR3 length equals 14 residues. In germline, CDR1 is LNHDA, CDR2 SQIVND (reference sequence). As DNA, the CDR3 is TGTGCCACTGAACAGGGTGGATCCTACAATGAGCAGTTCTTC. It specifies CATEQGGSYNEQFF.

The chain links TRBV4-1 to TRBJ2-5, with D perhaps TRBD2 (5 bases). With 3 bases removed from V and 0 bases from J, the gap between germline ends came to 14 bases. The V gene's germline CDR1 is MGHRA and CDR2 YSYEKL. The CDR3 has 16 residues. CDR3 sequence: CASSQYDYRNQETQYF. The CDR3 nucleotides read TGCGCCAGCAGCCAGTATGACTATAGGAACCAAGAGACCCAGTACTTC.

The chain recombines TRBV24-1 with TRBJ2-7; 12 nucleotides match TRBD2. V lost 1 base, J lost 6 bases, and 18 bases stayed unmatched. CDR1 and CDR2 from the germline V gene are KGHDR and SFDVKD. The length of the CDR3 is 20 residues. CDR3 loop: CATSDFWTGWSLAGGLEQYF. Written as DNA, the CDR3 is TGTGCCACCAGTGATTTCTGGACAGGGTGGTCGCTAGCGGGGGGGCTCGAGCAGTACTTC.

V and J are TRBV6-5 and TRBJ1-2; tentative D call: TRBD1 (5 bases). The CDR3 runs to 14 residues. Germline V gene data show CDR1 as MNHEY and CDR2 as SVGAGI. Trimming left V 11 bases short and J 2 bases short, with 18 bases between. The CDR3 DNA sequence: TGTGCCTCCCGGGTGGGGCTAGTAAACTATGGCTACACCTTC. Translating it yields CASRVGLVNYGYTF.

The chain uses TRBV6-1 and TRBJ1-3; D unclear. CDR3 length: 13 residues. V shed 2 bases and J shed 9 bases, with 11 bases lying between them. CDR1 is MNHNS and CDR2 is SASEGT in the germline V gene. CDR3 in DNA: TGTGCCAGCAGTGAACCGGCGGGGAGCACCATATATTTT. This sequence encodes CASSEPAGSTIYF.